This TCR beta chain was recovered during a study of OX40 agonist ivuxolimab in advanced cancers. Overall study: Administration of intravenous ivuxolimab to patients occurred every 2 weeks at 0.01 to 10 mg/kg.

Enrollment shut out patients with autoimmune disease history or systemic immunosuppression. Study findings and constraints: CD4+ and CD8+ T cells in blood underwent clonal expansion by week 6 at 0.1 to 3.0 mg/kg.

Repertoires were generated with immunoSEQ multiplex PCR, while TCRdb's copy carries only in-frame clones and drops some. The sample carries about 58,000 clones, about 82% recorded once. CDR3 length: 14 residues. CDR1 is GTSNPN and CDR2 is SVGIG in the germline V gene (reference sequence). The J segment lost 5 bases and the V segment lost 3 bases, leaving 9 bases of the junction unmatched. For this clone: What it binds is not known.

The clonotype originates from an adult with an advanced solid tumor such as melanoma, head and neck, liver or kidney cancer. The source was CD4+ or CD8+ T cells sorted from blood, collected in a trial of the OX40 agonist ivuxolimab. This chain links TRBV30 with TRBJ2-5, with 7 bases fitting TRBD2. The CDR3 DNA follows: TGTGCCTGGAGCGCTGGGGGGGTGGTGGAGACCCAGTACTTC. Protein sequence: CAWSAGGVVETQYF.